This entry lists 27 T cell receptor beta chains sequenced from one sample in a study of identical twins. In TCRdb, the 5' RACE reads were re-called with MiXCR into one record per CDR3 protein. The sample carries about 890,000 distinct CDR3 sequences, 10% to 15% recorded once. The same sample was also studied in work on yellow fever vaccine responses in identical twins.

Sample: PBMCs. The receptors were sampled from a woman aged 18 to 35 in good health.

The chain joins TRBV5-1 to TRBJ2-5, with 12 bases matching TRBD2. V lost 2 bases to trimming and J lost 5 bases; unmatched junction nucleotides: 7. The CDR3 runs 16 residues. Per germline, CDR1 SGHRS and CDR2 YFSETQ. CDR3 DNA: TGCGCCAGCAGCTTATCGACTAGCGGGAGTGGGGAGACCCAGTACTTC. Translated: CASSLSTSGSGETQYF. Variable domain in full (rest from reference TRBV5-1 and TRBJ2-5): KAGVTQTPRYLIKTRGQQVTLSCSPISGHRSVSWYQQTPGQGLQFLFEYFSETQRNKGNFPGRFSGRQFSNSRSEMNVSTLELGDSALYLCASSLSTSGSGETQYFGPGTRLLVL.

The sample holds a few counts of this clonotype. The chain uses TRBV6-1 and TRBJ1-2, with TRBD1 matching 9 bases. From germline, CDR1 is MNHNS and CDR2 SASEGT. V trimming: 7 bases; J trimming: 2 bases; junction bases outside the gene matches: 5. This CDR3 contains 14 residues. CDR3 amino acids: CASTRTGVNYGYTF. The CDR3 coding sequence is TGTGCCAGCACCCGGACAGGGGTGAACTATGGCTACACCTTC.

The CDR3: CASSPRTSGSLDTQYF. CDR3 nucleotide sequence: TGTGCCAGCAGCCCCAGGACTAGCGGGAGTCTAGATACGCAGTATTTT. This rearrangement joins TRBV7-6 to TRBJ2-3, with 13 positions matching TRBD2. Germline V lookup: CDR1 SGHVS, CDR2 FNYEAQ. V trimming: 5 bases; J trimming: 5 bases; junction bases outside the gene matches: 7. The CDR3 consists of 16 residues.

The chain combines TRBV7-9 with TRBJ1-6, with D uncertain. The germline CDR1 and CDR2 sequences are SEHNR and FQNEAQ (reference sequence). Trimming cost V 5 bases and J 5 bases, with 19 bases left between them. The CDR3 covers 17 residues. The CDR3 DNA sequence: TGTGCCAGCAGCCCCGGTAGTAGGACCGCCGATAATTCACCCCTCCACTTT. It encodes CASSPGSRTADNSPLHF.

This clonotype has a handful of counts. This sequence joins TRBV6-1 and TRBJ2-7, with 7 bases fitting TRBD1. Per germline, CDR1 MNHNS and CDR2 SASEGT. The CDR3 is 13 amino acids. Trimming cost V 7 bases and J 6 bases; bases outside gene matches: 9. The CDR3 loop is CASKVPGGSEQYV. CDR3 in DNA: TGTGCCAGCAAGGTTCCAGGGGGATCCGAGCAGTACGTC.

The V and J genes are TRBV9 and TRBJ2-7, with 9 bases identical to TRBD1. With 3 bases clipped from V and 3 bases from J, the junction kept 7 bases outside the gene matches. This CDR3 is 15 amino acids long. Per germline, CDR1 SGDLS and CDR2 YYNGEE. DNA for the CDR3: TGTGCCAGCAGCGCGCCGGGACAGGGCGACTACGAGCAGTACTTC. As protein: CASSAPGQGDYEQYF.

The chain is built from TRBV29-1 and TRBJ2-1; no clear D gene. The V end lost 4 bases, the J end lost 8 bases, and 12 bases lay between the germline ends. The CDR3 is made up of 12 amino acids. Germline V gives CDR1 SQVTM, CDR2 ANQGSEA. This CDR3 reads CSVGAAADEQFF. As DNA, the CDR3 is TGCAGCGTTGGAGCTGCCGCGGATGAGCAGTTCTTC.

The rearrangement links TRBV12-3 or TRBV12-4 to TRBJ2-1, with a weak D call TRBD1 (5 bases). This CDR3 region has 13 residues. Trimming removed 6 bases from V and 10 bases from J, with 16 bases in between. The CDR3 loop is CASRGRTGGEQFF. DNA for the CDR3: TGTGCCAGCAGGGGCAGAACAGGCGGAGAGCAGTTCTTC.

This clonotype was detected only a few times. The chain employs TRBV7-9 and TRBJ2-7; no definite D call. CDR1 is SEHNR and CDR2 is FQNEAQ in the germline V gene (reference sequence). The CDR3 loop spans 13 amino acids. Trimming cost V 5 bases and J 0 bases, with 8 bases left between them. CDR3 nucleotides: TGTGCCAGCAGCCCAGGTCACTCCTACGAGCAGTACTTC. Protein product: CASSPGHSYEQYF.

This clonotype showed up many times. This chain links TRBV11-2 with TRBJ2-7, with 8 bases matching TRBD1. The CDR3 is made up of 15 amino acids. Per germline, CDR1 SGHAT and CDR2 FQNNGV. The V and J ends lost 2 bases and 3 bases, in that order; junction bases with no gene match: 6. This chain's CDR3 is CASSLSGQGYYEQYF. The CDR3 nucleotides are TGTGCCAGCAGCTTATCTGGACAGGGTTACTACGAGCAGTACTTC.

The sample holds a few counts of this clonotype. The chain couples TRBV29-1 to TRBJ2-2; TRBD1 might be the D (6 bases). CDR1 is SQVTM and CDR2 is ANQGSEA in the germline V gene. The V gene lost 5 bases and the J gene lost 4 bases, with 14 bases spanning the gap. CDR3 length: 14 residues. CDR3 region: CSVTDRDTTGELFF. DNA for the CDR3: TGCAGCGTTACAGACCGGGACACCACCGGGGAGCTGTTTTTT.

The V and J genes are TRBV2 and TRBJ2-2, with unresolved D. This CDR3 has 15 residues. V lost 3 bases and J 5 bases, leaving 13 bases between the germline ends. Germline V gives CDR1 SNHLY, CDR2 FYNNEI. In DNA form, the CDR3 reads TGTGCCAGCAGTGAGGTCACAGAACCAACCGGGGAGCTGTTTTTT. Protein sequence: CASSEVTEPTGELFF.

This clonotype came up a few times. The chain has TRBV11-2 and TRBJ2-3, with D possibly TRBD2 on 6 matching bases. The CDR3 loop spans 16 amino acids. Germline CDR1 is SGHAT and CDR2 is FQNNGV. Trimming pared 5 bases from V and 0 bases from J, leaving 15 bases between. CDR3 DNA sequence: TGTGCCAGCAGCCCACTAGCCAGAACTAGCACAGATACGCAGTATTTT. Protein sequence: CASSPLARTSTDTQYF.

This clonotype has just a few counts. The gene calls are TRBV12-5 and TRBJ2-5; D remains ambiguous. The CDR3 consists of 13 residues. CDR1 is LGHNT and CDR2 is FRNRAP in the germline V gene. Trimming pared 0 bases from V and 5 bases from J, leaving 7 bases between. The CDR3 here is CASGLVGTETQYF. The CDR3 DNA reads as TGTGCTAGTGGTTTGGTGGGAACGGAGACCCAGTACTTC.

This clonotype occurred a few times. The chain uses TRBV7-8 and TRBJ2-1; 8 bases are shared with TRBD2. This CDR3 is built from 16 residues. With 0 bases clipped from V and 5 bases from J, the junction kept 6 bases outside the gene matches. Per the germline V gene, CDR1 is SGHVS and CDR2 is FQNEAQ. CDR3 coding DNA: TGTGCCAGCAGCTTAGCCAGACTAGCGAACAACAATGAGCAGTTCTTC. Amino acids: CASSLARLANNNEQFF.

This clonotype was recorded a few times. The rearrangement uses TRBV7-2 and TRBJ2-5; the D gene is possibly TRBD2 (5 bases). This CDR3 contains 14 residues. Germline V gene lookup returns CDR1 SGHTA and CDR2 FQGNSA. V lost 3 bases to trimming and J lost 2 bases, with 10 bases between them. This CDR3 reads CASSFWRKQETQYF. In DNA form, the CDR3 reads TGTGCCAGCAGCTTTTGGAGGAAACAAGAGACCCAGTACTTC. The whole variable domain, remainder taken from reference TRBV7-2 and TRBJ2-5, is GAGVSQSPSNKVTEKGKDVELRCDPISGHTALYWYRQSLGQGLEFLIYFQGNSAPDKSGLPSDRFSAERTGGSVSTLTIQRTQQEDSAVYLCASSFWRKQETQYFGPGTRLLVL.

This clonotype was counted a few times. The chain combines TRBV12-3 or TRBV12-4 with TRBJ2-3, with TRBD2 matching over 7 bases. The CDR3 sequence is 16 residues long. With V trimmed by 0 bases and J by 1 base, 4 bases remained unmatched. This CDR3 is CASSLAGGPGTDTQYF. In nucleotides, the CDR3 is TGTGCCAGCAGTTTAGCGGGAGGGCCGGGCACAGATACGCAGTATTTT.

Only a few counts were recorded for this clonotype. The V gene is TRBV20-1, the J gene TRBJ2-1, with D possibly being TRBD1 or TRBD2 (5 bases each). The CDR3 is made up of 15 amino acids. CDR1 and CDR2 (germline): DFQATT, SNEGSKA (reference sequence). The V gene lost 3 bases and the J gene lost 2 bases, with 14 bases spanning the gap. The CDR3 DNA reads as TGCAGTGCTAGCTCACACAGGACTCCCTACAATGAGCAGTTCTTC. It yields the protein CSASSHRTPYNEQFF.

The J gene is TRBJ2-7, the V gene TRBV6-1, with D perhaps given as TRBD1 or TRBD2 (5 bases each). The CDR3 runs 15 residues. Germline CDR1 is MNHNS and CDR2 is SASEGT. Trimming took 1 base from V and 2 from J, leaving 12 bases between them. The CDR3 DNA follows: TGTGCCAGCAGTGAAGGGGACCCTGATACCTACGAGCAGTACGTC. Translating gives CASSEGDPDTYEQYV.

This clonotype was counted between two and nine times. As DNA, the CDR3 is TGCAGCGCCCTACAGGGTGAAATCTACGAGCAGTACTTC. It codes for CSALQGEIYEQYF. The V and J genes are TRBV29-1 and TRBJ2-7, with D possibly being TRBD1 (6 bases). Germline CDR1 SQVTM, CDR2 ANQGSEA. This CDR3 contains 13 residues. V gave up 7 bases and J gave up 3 bases, with 16 bases separating them.

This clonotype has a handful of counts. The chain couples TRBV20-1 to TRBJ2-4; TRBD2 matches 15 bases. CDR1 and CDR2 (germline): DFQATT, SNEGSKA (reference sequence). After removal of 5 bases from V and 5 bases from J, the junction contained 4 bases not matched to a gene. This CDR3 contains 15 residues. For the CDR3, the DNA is TGCAGTGCTTCAAGGACTAGCGGGAGGGAAAACATTCAGTACTTC. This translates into CSASRTSGRENIQYF.

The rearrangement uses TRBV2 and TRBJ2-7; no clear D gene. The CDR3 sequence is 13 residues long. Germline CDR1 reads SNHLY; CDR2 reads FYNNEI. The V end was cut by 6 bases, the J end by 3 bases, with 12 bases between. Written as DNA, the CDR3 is TGTGCCAGCAGACCAGACGGATACTACGAGCAGTACGTC. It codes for CASRPDGYYEQYV.

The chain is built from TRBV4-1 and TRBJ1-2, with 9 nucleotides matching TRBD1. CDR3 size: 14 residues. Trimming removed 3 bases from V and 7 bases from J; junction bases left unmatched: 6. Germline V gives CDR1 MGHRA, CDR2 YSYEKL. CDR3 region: CASSHPGTGLGYTF. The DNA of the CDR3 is TGCGCCAGCAGCCACCCCGGGACAGGGCTTGGCTACACCTTC.

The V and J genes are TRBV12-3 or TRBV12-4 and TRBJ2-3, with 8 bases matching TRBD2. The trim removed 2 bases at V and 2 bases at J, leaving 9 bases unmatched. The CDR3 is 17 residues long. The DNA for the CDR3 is TGTGCCAGCAGTTTACCCGGGACTAGTGGTTACACAGATACGCAGTATTTT. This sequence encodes CASSLPGTSGYTDTQYF.

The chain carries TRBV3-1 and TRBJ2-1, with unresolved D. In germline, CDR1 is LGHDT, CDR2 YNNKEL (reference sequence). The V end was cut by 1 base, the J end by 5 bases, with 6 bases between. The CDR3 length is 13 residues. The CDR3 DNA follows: TGTGCCAGCAGCCAAGGGTGGGACAATGAGCAGTTCTTC. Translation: CASSQGWDNEQFF.

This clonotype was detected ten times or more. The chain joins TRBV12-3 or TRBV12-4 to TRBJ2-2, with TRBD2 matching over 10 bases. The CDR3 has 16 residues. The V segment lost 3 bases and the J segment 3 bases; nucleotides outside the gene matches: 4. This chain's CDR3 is CASSFSSGSYTGELFF. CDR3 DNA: TGTGCCAGCAGTTTTTCTAGCGGGAGTTACACCGGGGAGCTGTTTTTT.

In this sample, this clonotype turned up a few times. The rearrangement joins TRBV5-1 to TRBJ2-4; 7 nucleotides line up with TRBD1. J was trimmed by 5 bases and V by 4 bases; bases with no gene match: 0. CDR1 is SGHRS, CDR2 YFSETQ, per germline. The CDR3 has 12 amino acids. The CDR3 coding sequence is TGCGCCAGCAGCGGACAGGAAAACATTCAGTACTTC. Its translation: CASSGQENIQYF. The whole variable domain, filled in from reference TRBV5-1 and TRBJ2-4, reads KAGVTQTPRYLIKTRGQQVTLSCSPISGHRSVSWYQQTPGQGLQFLFEYFSETQRNKGNFPGRFSGRQFSNSRSEMNVSTLELGDSALYLCASSGQENIQYFGAGTRLSVL.